This T cell receptor (beta chain) was observed in a study of blood T cell repertoires in COVID-19. Authors' methods: Reference gene primer amplification gave estimated nucleated cell counts. Only in-frame clones appear in the TCRdb table, and some are missing; sequencing was by immunoSEQ multiplex PCR. D and trimming were read from the DNA, whereas the V and J calls and clone size are those reported in that table. This sample has some 300,000 clones, with about 88% found just once. V was cut by 5 bases and J by 4 bases, with 10 bases left in between. The CDR3 is 13 residues long. The clonotype was recovered from a man between 65 and 79 years old with acute or convalescent COVID-19. This sequence joins TRBV12-3 or TRBV12-4 and TRBJ2-3; possibly TRBD2 for D (5 bases). Sample: peripheral blood. The CDR3 DNA sequence: TGTGCCAGCAGTCGGACCGGGGCAGATACGCAGTATTTT. Amino acid sequence: CASSRTGADTQYF.